A single sample gave rise to the 18 T cell receptor beta chains below, sequenced in a study of tumor and adjacent non-tumor tissue in lung cancer. This sample's RNA came from whole unsorted tissue. TCRbeta libraries were built with three rounds of nested PCR, modified from ARM-PCR. TCRdb redid the calling of the multiplex PCR reads with MiXCR, one entry per CDR3 protein. The repertoire has around 86,000 distinct CDR3 sequences, over 60% of them found once; the top ten carry roughly 9%. Sequencing was done on a sample of lung tumor tissue. These receptors came from a woman between 40 and 55 years old with non-small cell lung cancer.

This clonotype has only one observation. One end of the junction varies from germline; a read error may be responsible. The rearrangement uses TRBV20-1 and TRBJ2-7, with D possibly matching TRBD2 (6 bases). This CDR3 contains 14 residues. The V gene's germline CDR1 is DFQATT and CDR2 SNEGSKA (reference sequence). The CDR3 region has the DNA TGTAGTGCTAGCCCCCTAGCGAGATTCTACGAGCAGTACTTC. It is translated as CSASPLARFYEQYF.

In regard to this clonotype: Germline is not matched at one junction end, which may reflect a read error. The chain carries TRBV5-4 and TRBJ2-2; the D gene is possibly TRBD2 (6 bases). Germline V lookup: CDR1 SGHNT, CDR2 YYREEE (reference sequence). The CDR3 runs to 16 residues. The CDR3 coding sequence is TGTGCCGGCAGCTTGGCGGGGCGTCCAAACACCGGGAAGCTGTTTTTT. It translates to CAGSLAGRPNTGKLFF.

Of note for this clonotype: At one end, the junction sequence differs from germline, possibly due to a read error. The rearrangement links TRBV29-1 to TRBJ1-4; D remains ambiguous. CDR3 length: 13 residues. Germline V lookup: CDR1 SQVTM, CDR2 ANQGSEA. The CDR3 DNA follows: TGCAGCGTTGGGGGAGTAACTAATGAGAAACTGTTTTTT. Residues: CSVGGVTNEKLFF.

Comments on this clonotype: This likely comes from a read error, as the CDR3 has no conserved phenylalanine or tryptophan at its end. The gene calls are TRBV4-1 and TRBJ2-6, with TRBD1 matching over 9 bases. Germline CDR1 reads MGHRA; CDR2 reads YSYEKL. The CDR3 is 18 residues long. J lost 7 bases, V lost 6 bases, and 16 bases had no gene match. Here the CDR3 reads CASSSQPGQGPEANVLTL. The CDR3 coding sequence is TGCGCCAGCAGTTCCCAACCGGGACAGGGACCTGAAGCCAACGTCCTGACTTTG.

For this clonotype: One junction end does not reproduce the germline sequence, and a read error may be involved. The V call is TRBV5-6, the J call TRBJ2-3, with unresolved D. Germline-derived CDR1 and CDR2 are SGHDT and YYEEEE. The CDR3 consists of 14 residues. CDR3 bases: TGTGCCAGCAGTTTGGATGGTGCGGAGAATACGAAGTATTTT. This gives the protein CASSLDGAENTKYF.

Regarding this clonotype: A junction boundary mismatches the germline segment, possibly from a read error. The chain combines TRBV5-4 with TRBJ2-2; D gene uncertain. Per the germline V gene, CDR1 is SGHNT and CDR2 is YYREEE (reference sequence). The CDR3 covers 15 residues. DNA for the CDR3: TGTGCCAGCAGCTTGGGCGAGAGTGTCACCGAGGAGCTGTTTTTT. Protein product: CASSLGESVTEELFF.

This chain connects TRBV11-2 to TRBJ2-7, with D maybe TRBD2 (5 bases). V was shortened by 8 bases and J by 12 bases, with 20 bases between the two germline ends. Germline CDR1 SGHAT, CDR2 FQNNGV. The CDR3 is made up of 12 amino acids. As DNA, the CDR3 is TGTGCCAGCGGTGGGAGCTCTTACAAGCGGTACTTC. Encoded protein: CASGGSSYKRYF.

This chain connects TRBV11-3 to TRBJ2-3; TRBD2 is a possible D gene (5 bases). The V and J ends lost 11 bases and 5 bases respectively, with 26 bases between them. In germline, CDR1 is SGHNT, CDR2 YENEEA. This CDR3 spans 16 amino acids. The CDR3 here is CACNLRTRGRIDTQYF. DNA for the CDR3: TGTGCCTGCAACCTTCGAACACGGGGAAGGATAGATACGCAGTATTTT.

The chain joins TRBV12-3 or TRBV12-4 to TRBJ1-6; D perhaps matches TRBD1 (5 bases). V gave up 6 bases and J gave up 8 bases, with 8 bases separating them. The length of the CDR3 is 12 residues. CDR3 sequence reads: CASSVRDSPLHF. In nucleotides, the CDR3 is TGTGCCAGCAGCGTCAGGGATTCACCCCTCCACTTT.

Only one count was recorded for this clonotype. Being one base from a much bigger clone, this may be a read error. V is TRBV28 and J is TRBJ2-2, with TRBD1 as a possible D gene (6 bases). Germline V gene lookup returns CDR1 MDHEN and CDR2 SYDVKM. This CDR3 contains 13 residues. V was cut by 7 bases and J by 10 bases, with 16 bases left in between. The CDR3 loop is CASNQGNTQELFF. In nucleotides, the CDR3 is TGTGCCAGCAACCAGGGGAACACCCAGGAGCTGTTTTTT.

About this clonotype: The germline gene is not matched at one end of the junction; a read error may be the cause. J is TRBJ2-7 and V is TRBV11-2; D is possibly TRBD1 (6 bases). Germline V gene data show CDR1 as SGHAT and CDR2 as FQNNGV. CDR3 length: 16 residues. Written as DNA, the CDR3 is TGTGCCAGCAGCCTCCTCGGTGTGCAGGGGTACTACGAGCAGTGCTTC. Amino acids: CASSLLGVQGYYEQCF.

Note on this clonotype: One end of the junction is discordant with germline, which a read error may explain. This chain connects TRBV12-3 or TRBV12-4 to TRBJ1-1; D remains unclear. The CDR3 is 11 residues long. The CDR3 sequence: CASSLGGEVPF. The DNA for the CDR3 is TGTGCCAGCAGTCTAGGCGGTGAAGTTCCCTTT.

This clonotype was seen a few times. A clone one base away is much larger, so this may be a read error. The rearrangement joins TRBV4-2 to TRBJ1-5; the D gene is possibly TRBD1 (5 bases). The CDR3 has 16 residues. Germline V lookup: CDR1 LGHNA, CDR2 YNFKEQ. This chain's CDR3 is CTSSQVQGLSNQPQHF. In DNA, the CDR3 is TGTACCAGCAGCCAAGTTCAGGGCCTTAGCAATCAGCCCCAGCATTTT.

As for this clonotype: This may arise from a read error, as a much more abundant clone is one base away. The chain is built from TRBV6-4 and TRBJ2-7; unclear D gene. Germline CDR1 MRHNA, CDR2 SNTAGT. This CDR3 region has 13 residues. Trimming removed 7 bases from V and 0 bases from J, with 10 bases in between. The CDR3 reads CASKAKSSYEQYF. The CDR3 region has the DNA TGTGCCAGCAAGGCAAAAAGCTCCTACGAGCAGTACTTC.

Notes on this clonotype: At one of its ends the junction is not consistent with the germline gene, which may arise from a read error. The chain has TRBV6-2 or TRBV6-3 and TRBJ2-7; D possibly corresponds to TRBD1 (6 bases). This CDR3 contains 14 residues. Germline V gene data show CDR1 as MNHEY and CDR2 as SVGEGT. The CDR3: CASSYVGATYEQYF. The DNA for the CDR3 is TGTGCCAGCAGTTACGTGGGGGCCACCTACGAACAGTACTTC.

This clonotype is labeled as medium-sized. The gene calls are TRBV12-3 or TRBV12-4 and TRBJ1-6, with D possibly matching TRBD1 (6 bases). The CDR3 loop spans 12 amino acids. V was clipped by 6 bases and J by 10 bases, with 10 bases between them. Written as DNA, the CDR3 is TGTGCCAGCAGCGTCAGGGGCTCACCCCTCCACTTT. Encoded protein: CASSVRGSPLHF.

On this clonotype: At one end, the junction sequence differs from germline, possibly due to a read error. The chain uses TRBV4-1 and TRBJ2-1; 11 nucleotides align to TRBD2. The CDR3 covers 20 residues. The germline CDR1 and CDR2 sequences are MGHRA and YSYEKL. Written as DNA, the CDR3 is TGCACCAGCAGCCGTACCCCGGGACTAGCGGTGGGGAATGTGTACAATGAGCAGTTTTTC. Translated: CTSSRTPGLAVGNVYNEQFF.

The chain joins TRBV11-2 to TRBJ2-1; TRBD2 aligns across 11 bases. Germline lookup yields CDR1 SGHAT and CDR2 FQNNGV. The length of the CDR3 is 18 residues. V lost 4 bases to trimming and J lost 13 bases; unmatched junction nucleotides: 21. As DNA, the CDR3 is TGTGCCAGCAGCTCGCGCATCGTAACTAGCGGGAGACAAAGGGAACAGTTCTTC. It encodes CASSSRIVTSGRQREQFF.